The clone carrying this TCR beta chain has only a few counts. Antigen specificity is unknown. The entry originates in a study of vaccination and CD4 T cells after COVID-19. Treatment of the sample: approximately 11-day PBMC culture with coronavirus spike peptide pools or control peptides (ViraFEST assay). Scientists separated out CD4+ T cells through negative selection following 10 days in culture. The study sequenced cultured CD4+ T cell DNA using the Oncomine TCR Beta short-read assay. TCRdb recomputed calls from the PCR reads with MiXCR, one row per CDR3 protein. The data hold tens of thousands of distinct CDR3 sequences, with around 48% observed a single time. From germline, CDR1 is MNHNS and CDR2 SASEGT. J was trimmed by 3 bases and V by 4 bases; bases with no gene match: 8. The CDR3 runs 16 residues.

Material: CD4+ T cells from blood, cultured in vitro. This chain links TRBV6-1 with TRBJ2-2, with 7 bases matching TRBD1. This clonotype was sampled from a human donor who had recovered from COVID-19. CDR3 region: CASSVEPGQHTGELFF. The CDR3 region has the DNA TGTGCCAGCAGTGTGGAGCCGGGACAGCACACCGGGGAGCTGTTTTTT.